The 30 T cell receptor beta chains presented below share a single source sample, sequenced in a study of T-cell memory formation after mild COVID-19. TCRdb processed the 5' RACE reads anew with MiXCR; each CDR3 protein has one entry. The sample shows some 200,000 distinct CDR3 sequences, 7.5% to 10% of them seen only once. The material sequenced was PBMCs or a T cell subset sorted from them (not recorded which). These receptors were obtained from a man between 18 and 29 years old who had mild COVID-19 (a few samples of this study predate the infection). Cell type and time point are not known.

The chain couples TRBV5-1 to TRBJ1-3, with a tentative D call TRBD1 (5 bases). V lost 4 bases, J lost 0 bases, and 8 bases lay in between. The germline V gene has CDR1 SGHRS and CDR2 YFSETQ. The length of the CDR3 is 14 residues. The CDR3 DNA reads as TGCGCCAGCAGCCCTGGGACCTCTGGAAACACCATATATTTT. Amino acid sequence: CASSPGTSGNTIYF.

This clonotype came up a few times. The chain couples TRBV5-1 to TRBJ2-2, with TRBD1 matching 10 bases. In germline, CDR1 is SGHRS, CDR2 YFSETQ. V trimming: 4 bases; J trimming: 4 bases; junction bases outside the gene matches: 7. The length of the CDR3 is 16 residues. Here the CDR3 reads CASSVAGTGVTGELFF. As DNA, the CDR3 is TGCGCCAGCAGCGTTGCCGGGACAGGGGTCACCGGGGAGCTGTTTTTT.

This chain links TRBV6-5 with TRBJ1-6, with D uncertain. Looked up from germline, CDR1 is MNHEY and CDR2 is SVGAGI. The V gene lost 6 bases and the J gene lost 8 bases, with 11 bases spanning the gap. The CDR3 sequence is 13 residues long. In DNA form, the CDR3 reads TGTGCCAGCAGCGTCATGGGGTATTCACCCCTCCACTTT. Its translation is CASSVMGYSPLHF.

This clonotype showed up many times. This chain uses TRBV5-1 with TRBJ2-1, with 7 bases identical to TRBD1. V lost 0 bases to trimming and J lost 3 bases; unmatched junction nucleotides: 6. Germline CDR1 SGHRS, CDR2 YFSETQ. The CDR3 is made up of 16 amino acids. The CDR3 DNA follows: TGCGCCAGCAGCTTGGGTTTCAGGGGGAGCTACAATGAGCAGTTCTTC. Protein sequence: CASSLGFRGSYNEQFF.

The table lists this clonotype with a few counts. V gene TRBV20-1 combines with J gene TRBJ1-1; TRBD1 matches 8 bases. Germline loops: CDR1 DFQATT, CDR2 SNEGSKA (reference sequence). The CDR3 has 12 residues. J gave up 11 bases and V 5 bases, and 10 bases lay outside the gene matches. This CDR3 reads CSAHRGGLDAFF. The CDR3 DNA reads TGCAGTGCTCACAGGGGGGGACTCGACGCTTTCTTT.

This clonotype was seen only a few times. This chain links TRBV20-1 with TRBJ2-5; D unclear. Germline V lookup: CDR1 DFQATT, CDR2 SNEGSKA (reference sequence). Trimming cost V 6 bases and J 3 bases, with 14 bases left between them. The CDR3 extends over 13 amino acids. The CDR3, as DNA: TGCAGTGCCGCCCCGCTAACTAAAGAGACCCAGTACTTC. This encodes CSAAPLTKETQYF.

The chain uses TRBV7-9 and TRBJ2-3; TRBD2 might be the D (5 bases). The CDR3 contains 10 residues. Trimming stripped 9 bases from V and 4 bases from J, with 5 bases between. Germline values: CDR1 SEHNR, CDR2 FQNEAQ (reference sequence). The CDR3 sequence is CASSADTQYF. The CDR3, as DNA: TGTGCCAGTAGCGCAGATACGCAGTATTTT.

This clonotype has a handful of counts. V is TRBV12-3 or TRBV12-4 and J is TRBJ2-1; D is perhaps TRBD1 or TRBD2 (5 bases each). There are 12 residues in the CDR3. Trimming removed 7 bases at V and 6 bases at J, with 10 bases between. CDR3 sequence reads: CASTLRGNEQFF. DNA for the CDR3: TGTGCCAGCACCCTGAGGGGCAATGAGCAGTTCTTC.

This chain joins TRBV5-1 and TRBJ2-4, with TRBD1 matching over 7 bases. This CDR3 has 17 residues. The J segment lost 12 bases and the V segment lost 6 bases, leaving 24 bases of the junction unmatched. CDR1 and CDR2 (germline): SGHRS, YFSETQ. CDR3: CASTFGQVAAPPLTQYF. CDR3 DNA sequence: TGCGCCAGCACCTTCGGACAGGTCGCCGCTCCACCGCTAACTCAGTACTTC.

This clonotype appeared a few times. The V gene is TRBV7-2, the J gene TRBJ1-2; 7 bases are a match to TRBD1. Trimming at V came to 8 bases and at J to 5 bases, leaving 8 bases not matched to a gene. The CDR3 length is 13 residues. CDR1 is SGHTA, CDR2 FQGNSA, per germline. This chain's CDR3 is CASWTGTLYGYTF. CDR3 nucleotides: TGTGCCAGCTGGACAGGAACCCTTTATGGCTACACCTTC.

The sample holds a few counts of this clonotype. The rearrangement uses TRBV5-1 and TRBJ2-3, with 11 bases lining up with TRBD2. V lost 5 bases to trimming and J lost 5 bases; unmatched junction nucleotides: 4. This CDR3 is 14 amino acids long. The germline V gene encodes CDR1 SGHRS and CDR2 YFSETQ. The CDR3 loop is CASRPGTSGDTQYF. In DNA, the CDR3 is TGCGCCAGCAGACCCGGGACTAGCGGAGATACGCAGTATTTT.

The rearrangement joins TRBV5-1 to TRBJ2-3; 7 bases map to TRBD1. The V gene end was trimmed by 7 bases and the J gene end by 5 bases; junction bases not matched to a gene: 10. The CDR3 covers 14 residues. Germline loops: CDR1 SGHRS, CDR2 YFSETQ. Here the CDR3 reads CASDREGAGDTQYF. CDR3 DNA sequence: TGCGCCAGCGATCGAGAGGGGGCTGGAGATACGCAGTATTTT.

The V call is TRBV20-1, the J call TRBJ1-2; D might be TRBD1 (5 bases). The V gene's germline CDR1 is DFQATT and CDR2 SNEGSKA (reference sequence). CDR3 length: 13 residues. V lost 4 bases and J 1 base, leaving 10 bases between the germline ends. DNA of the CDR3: TGCAGTGCTAAAGGGGACCTTAACTATGGCTACACCTTC. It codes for CSAKGDLNYGYTF.

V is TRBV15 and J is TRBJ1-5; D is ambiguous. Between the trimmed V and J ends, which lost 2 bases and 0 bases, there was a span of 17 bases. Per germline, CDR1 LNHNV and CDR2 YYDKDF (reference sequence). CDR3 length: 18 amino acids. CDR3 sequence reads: CATSRTNNRQYSNQPQHF. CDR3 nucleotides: TGTGCCACCAGCAGAACAAACAACAGACAATATAGCAATCAGCCCCAGCATTTT.

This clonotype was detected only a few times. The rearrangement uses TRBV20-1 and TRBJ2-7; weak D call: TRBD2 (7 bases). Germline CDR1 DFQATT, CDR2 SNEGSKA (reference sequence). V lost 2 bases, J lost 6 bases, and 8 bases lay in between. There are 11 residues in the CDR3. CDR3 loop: CSARRGGEQYV. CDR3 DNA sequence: TGCAGTGCTAGAAGGGGGGGCGAGCAGTACGTC.

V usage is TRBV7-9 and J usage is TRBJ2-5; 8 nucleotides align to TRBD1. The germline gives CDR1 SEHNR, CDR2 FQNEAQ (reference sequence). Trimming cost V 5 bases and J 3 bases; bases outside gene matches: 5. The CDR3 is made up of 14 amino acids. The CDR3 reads CASSPSTGEETQYF. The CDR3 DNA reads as TGTGCCAGCAGCCCTTCGACAGGGGAAGAGACCCAGTACTTC.

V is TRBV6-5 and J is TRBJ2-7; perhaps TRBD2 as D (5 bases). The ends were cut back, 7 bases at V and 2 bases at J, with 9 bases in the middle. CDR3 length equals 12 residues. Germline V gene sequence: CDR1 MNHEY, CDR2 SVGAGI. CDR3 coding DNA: TGTGCCAGCAAAGGGCGGGCCTACGAGCAGTACTTC. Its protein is CASKGRAYEQYF.

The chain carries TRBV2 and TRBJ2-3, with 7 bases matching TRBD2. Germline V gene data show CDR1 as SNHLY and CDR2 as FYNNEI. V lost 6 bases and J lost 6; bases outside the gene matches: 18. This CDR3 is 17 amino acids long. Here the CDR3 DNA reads TGTGCCAGCAGCCCTACCCCAGGACTAGTTGCTTCGGATACGCAGTATTTT. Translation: CASSPTPGLVASDTQYF.

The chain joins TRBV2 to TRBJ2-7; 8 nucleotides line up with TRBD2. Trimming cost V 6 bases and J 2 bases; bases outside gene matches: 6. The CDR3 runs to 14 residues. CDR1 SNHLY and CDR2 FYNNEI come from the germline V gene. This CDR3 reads CASSLERGTYEQYF. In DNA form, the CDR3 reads TGTGCCAGCAGCCTGGAGCGGGGGACCTACGAGCAGTACTTC.

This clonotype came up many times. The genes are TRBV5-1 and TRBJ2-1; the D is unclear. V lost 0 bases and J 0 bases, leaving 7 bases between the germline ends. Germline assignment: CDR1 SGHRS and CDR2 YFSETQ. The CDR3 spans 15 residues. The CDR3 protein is CASSLGGFSYNEQFF. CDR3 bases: TGCGCCAGCAGCTTGGGGGGTTTCTCCTACAATGAGCAGTTCTTC. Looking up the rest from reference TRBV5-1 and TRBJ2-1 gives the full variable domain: KAGVTQTPRYLIKTRGQQVTLSCSPISGHRSVSWYQQTPGQGLQFLFEYFSETQRNKGNFPGRFSGRQFSNSRSEMNVSTLELGDSALYLCASSLGGFSYNEQFFGPGTRLTVL.

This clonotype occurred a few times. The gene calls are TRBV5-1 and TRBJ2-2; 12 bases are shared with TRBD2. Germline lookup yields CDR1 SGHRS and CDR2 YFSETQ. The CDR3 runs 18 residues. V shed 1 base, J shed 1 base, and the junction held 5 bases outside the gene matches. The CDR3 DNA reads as TGCGCCAGCAGCTTGCTAGCGGGGGGGCCCCTGAACACCGGGGAGCTGTTTTTT. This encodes CASSLLAGGPLNTGELFF.

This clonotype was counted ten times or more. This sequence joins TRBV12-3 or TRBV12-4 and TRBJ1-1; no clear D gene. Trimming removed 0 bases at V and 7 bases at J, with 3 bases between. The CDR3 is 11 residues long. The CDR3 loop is CASSLAVEAFF. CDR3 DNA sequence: TGTGCCAGCAGTTTAGCGGTTGAAGCTTTCTTT.

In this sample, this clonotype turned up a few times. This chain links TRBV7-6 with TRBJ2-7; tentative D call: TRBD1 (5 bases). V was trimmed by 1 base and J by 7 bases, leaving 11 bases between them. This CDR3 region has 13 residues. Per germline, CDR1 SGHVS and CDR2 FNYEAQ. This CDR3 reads CASSLDPQGEQYV. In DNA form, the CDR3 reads TGTGCCAGCAGCTTAGATCCGCAGGGAGAGCAGTACGTC.

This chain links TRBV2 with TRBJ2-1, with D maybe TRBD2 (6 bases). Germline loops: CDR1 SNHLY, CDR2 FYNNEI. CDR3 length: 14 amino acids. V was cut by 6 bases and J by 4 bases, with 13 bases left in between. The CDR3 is CASRRTIVYNEQFF. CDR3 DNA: TGTGCCAGCAGGCGGACTATTGTGTACAATGAGCAGTTCTTC.

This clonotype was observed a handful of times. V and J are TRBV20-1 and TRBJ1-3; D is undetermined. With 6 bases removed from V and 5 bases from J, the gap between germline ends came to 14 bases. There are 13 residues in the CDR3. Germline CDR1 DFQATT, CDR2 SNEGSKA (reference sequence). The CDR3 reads CSAPSFARNTIYF. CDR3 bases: TGCAGTGCCCCGTCATTCGCTCGAAACACCATATATTTT.

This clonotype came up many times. The CDR3: CASSANYGYTF. Written as DNA, the CDR3 is TGTGCCAGCAGTGCAAACTATGGCTACACCTTC. The chain is built from TRBV9 and TRBJ1-2; D remains ambiguous. Trimming left V 5 bases short and J 2 bases short, with 4 bases between. Germline V CDR1 and CDR2: SGDLS, YYNGEE. This CDR3 contains 11 residues.

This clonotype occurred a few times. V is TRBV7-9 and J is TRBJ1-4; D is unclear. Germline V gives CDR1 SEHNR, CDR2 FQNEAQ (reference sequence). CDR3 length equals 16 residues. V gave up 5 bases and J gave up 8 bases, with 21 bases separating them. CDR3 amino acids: CASSPPTMRGGEKLFF. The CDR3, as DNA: TGTGCCAGCAGCCCCCCCACGATGCGGGGTGGCGAAAAACTGTTTTTT. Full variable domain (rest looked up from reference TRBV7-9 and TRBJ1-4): DTGVSQNPRHKITKRGQNVTFRCDPISEHNRLYWYRQTLGQGPEFLTYFQNEAQLEKSRLLSDRFSAERPKGSFSTLEIQRTEQGDSAMYLCASSPPTMRGGEKLFFGSGTQLSVL.

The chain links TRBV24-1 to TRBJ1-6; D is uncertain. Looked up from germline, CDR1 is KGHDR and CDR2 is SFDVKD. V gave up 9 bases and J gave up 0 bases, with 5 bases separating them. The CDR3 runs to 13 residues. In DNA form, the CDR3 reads TGTGCCACCCCAGGCTCCTATAATTCACCCCTCCACTTT. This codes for CATPGSYNSPLHF.

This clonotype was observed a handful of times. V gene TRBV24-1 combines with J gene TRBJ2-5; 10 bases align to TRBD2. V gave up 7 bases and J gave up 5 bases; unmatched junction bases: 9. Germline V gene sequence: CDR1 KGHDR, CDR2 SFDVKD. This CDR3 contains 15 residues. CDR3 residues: CATSDGTSADETQYF. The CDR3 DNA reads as TGTGCCACCAGCGACGGGACTAGCGCGGACGAGACCCAGTACTTC.

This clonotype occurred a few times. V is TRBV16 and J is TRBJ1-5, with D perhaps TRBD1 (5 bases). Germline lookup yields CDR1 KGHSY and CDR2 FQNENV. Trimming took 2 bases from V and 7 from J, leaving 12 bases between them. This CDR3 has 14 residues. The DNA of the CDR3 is TGTGCCAGCAGCCAAGGACAAATGGGGCAGCCCCAGCATTTT. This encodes CASSQGQMGQPQHF. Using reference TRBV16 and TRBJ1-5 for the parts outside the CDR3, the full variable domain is GEEVAQTPKHLVRGEGQKAKLYCAPIKGHSYVFWYQQVLKNEFKFLISFQNENVFDETGMPKERFSAKCLPNSPCSLEIQATKLEDSAVYFCASSQGQMGQPQHFGDGTRLSIL.